The table lists the clone carrying this T cell receptor beta chain with a count of one. The antigen is unknown. The data were produced by immunoSEQ multiplex PCR, yet TCRdb's version contains in-frame clones alone and is incomplete. The repertoire holds 30,000 to 35,000 clones, with roughly 90% as singletons. This CDR3 spans 16 amino acids. V lost 1 base and J lost 7; bases outside the gene matches: 10. The germline V gene encodes CDR1 SGHTA and CDR2 FQGNSA. This specimen comes from a study of monozygotic twins with cystic fibrosis. Points from the study as a whole: Low clonality (median around 0.0095) suggested a mostly naive repertoire.

Material for sequencing was blood. This chain connects TRBV7-2 to TRBJ1-2; 9 bases fit TRBD1. The source of this sequence is a girl between 2 and 10 years old with cystic fibrosis. CDR3 nucleotide sequence: TGTGCCAGCAGCTTAGGGACAGGGGCCATTCCTGGTGGCTACACCTTC. Amino acids: CASSLGTGAIPGGYTF.